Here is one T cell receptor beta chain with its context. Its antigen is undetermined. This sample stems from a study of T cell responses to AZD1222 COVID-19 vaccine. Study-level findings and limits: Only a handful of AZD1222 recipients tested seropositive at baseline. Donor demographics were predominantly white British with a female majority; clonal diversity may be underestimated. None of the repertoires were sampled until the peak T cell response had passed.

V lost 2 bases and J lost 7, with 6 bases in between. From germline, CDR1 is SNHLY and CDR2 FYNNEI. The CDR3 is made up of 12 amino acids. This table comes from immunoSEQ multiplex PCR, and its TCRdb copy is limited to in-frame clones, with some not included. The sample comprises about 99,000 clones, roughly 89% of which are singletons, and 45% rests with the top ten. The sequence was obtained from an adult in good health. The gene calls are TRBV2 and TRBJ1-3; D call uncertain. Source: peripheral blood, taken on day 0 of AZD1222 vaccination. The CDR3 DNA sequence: TGTGCCAGCAGTGAATTTCTGAACACCATATATTTT. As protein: CASSEFLNTIYF.